One and the same sample provided the 32 T cell receptor beta chains below, sequenced in a study of shared clonotypes between healthy human individuals. CD45RO-negative, CCR7-selected cells formed the naive CD8 fraction, which excluded terminally differentiated effector memory CD45RA+ cells. Profiled with immunoSEQ multiplex PCR; TCRdb holds only in-frame clones, not every one. The table has about 2,200,000 clones, about 93% seen once. Sample: naive CD8+ T cells from PBMCs. The receptors were sampled from a man younger than 35 in good health. Some clones in this sample may be carry-over from other donors' samples.

This chain joins TRBV2 and TRBJ2-1; D is ambiguous. The germline V gene encodes CDR1 SNHLY and CDR2 FYNNEI. The CDR3 has 14 residues. V lost 2 bases and J lost 4, with 9 bases in between. The CDR3 spells CASSELESYNEQFF. For the CDR3, the DNA is TGTGCCAGCAGTGAACTCGAATCTTACAATGAGCAGTTCTTC.

V and J are TRBV28 and TRBJ2-7; 9 positions match TRBD1. Losses at the gene ends were 6 bases for V and 6 bases for J; bases not matched to a gene: 9. The CDR3 extends over 14 amino acids. CDR1 MDHEN and CDR2 SYDVKM come from the germline V gene. CDR3 sequence reads: CASREQGALPEQYF. DNA of the CDR3: TGTGCCAGCAGGGAACAGGGGGCCCTCCCCGAGCAGTACTTC.

The chain couples TRBV29-1 to TRBJ1-1, with unresolved D. The V end lost 6 bases, the J end lost 1 base, and 12 bases lay between the germline ends. Germline V lookup: CDR1 SQVTM, CDR2 ANQGSEA. The CDR3 has 13 amino acids. CDR3 coding DNA: TGCAGCGTGGCCCCGGGTCCGAACACTGAAGCTTTCTTT. Its protein product is CSVAPGPNTEAFF. The full variable domain, in which reference TRBV29-1 and TRBJ1-1 provide the parts outside the CDR3, is SAVISQKPSRDICQRGTSLTIQCQVDSQVTMMFWYRQQPGQSLTLIATANQGSEATYESGFVIDKFPISRPNLTFSTLTVSNMSPEDSSIYLCSVAPGPNTEAFFGQGTRLTVV.

The chain is built from TRBV2 and TRBJ2-5; tentatively, D is TRBD2 (6 bases). The V gene lost 1 base and the J gene lost 5 bases, with 11 bases spanning the gap. The CDR3 spans 14 residues. Germline CDR1 is SNHLY and CDR2 is FYNNEI. The CDR3 loop is CASSEGRATETQYF. The CDR3 DNA is TGTGCCAGCAGTGAAGGGAGGGCGACGGAGACCCAGTACTTC.

The chain recombines TRBV7-9 with TRBJ2-7, with a tentative D call TRBD1 (7 bases). V was cut by 8 bases and J by 0 bases, with 17 bases left in between. CDR3 length equals 15 residues. Germline-derived CDR1 and CDR2 are SEHNR and FQNEAQ (reference sequence). The CDR3 sequence is CASSGGQPSSYEQYF. Here the CDR3 DNA reads TGTGCCAGCTCCGGGGGACAGCCCTCCTCCTACGAGCAGTACTTC.

This sequence joins TRBV19 and TRBJ2-3, with 8 bases matching TRBD2. The CDR3 has 17 amino acids. Germline V CDR1 and CDR2: LNHDA, SQIVND (reference sequence). V lost 7 bases and J lost 0; bases outside the gene matches: 12. CDR3 DNA sequence: TGTGCCAGTACCCGGGAGGGCGGGCGGCCTAGCACAGATACGCAGTATTTT. This translates into CASTREGGRPSTDTQYF.

The rearrangement uses TRBV7-9 and TRBJ1-3; D uncertain. This CDR3 comprises 13 residues. The germline V and J ends were trimmed by 7 bases and 4 bases, with 11 bases remaining between them. Per germline, CDR1 SEHNR and CDR2 FQNEAQ (reference sequence). The CDR3, as DNA: TGTGCCAGCACCCTCGCGGTCGGAAACACCATATATTTT. It encodes CASTLAVGNTIYF.

J is TRBJ2-3 and V is TRBV5-1; 9 bases are a match to TRBD1. From germline, CDR1 is SGHRS and CDR2 YFSETQ. The CDR3 has 16 residues. V gave up 4 bases and J gave up 2 bases; unmatched junction bases: 8. Written as DNA, the CDR3 is TGCGCCAGCAGCGAACCGGGACAGGGAAACACAGATACGCAGTATTTT. This gives the protein CASSEPGQGNTDTQYF. The whole variable domain, remainder taken from reference TRBV5-1 and TRBJ2-3, is KAGVTQTPRYLIKTRGQQVTLSCSPISGHRSVSWYQQTPGQGLQFLFEYFSETQRNKGNFPGRFSGRQFSNSRSEMNVSTLELGDSALYLCASSEPGQGNTDTQYFGPGTRLTVL.

To note about this clone: Other DNA sequences in this sample translate to the same CDR3. The V and J genes are TRBV7-9 and TRBJ2-7; D might be TRBD1 (5 bases). CDR1 SEHNR and CDR2 FQNEAQ come from the germline V gene (reference sequence). The CDR3 is made up of 12 amino acids. Trimming removed 3 bases from V and 3 bases from J, with 6 bases in between. CDR3 DNA sequence: TGTGCCAGCAGCTTTGACAGCTACGAGCAGTACTTC. This codes for CASSFDSYEQYF.

V gene TRBV27 combines with J gene TRBJ1-5, with 11 bases aligning to TRBD1. The germline CDR1 and CDR2 sequences are MNHEY and SMNVEV (reference sequence). With 10 bases clipped from V and 0 bases from J, the junction kept 5 bases outside the gene matches. The CDR3 extends over 15 amino acids. The CDR3 nucleotides are TGTGCCACCAATGGACAGGGGGCTAGCAATCAGCCCCAGCATTTT. Translation gives CATNGQGASNQPQHF.

The chain employs TRBV19 and TRBJ2-5, with D unresolved. This CDR3 has 12 residues. CDR1 LNHDA and CDR2 SQIVND come from the germline V gene (reference sequence). Trimming removed 8 bases from V and 2 bases from J, with 9 bases in between. The CDR3 reads CASGLPQETQYF. In DNA form, the CDR3 reads TGTGCCAGTGGCCTACCGCAAGAGACCCAGTACTTC.

The rearrangement links TRBV18 to TRBJ1-1, with D possibly being TRBD1 (5 bases). The V and J ends lost 2 bases and 0 bases respectively, with 13 bases between them. Looked up from germline, CDR1 is KGHSH and CDR2 is LQKENI. The CDR3 contains 16 residues. In DNA form, the CDR3 reads TGTGCCAGCTCACCAACGAGACAGACGATGAACACTGAAGCTTTCTTT. As protein: CASSPTRQTMNTEAFF.

The table lists this clone with a few counts. The chain is built from TRBV11-2 and TRBJ1-1; a weak D match, TRBD1 (6 bases). Trimming shortened V by 6 bases and J by 5 bases, and 16 bases separated the two germline ends. Germline-derived CDR1 and CDR2 are SGHAT and FQNNGV. This CDR3 is built from 14 residues. The CDR3 sequence: CASSRVGGPTEAFF. The CDR3 DNA is TGTGCCAGCAGTAGGGTCGGGGGCCCGACTGAAGCTTTCTTT.

This chain links TRBV5-6 with TRBJ2-1, with D perhaps matching TRBD1 or TRBD2 (6 bases each). The CDR3 has 16 residues. The germline gives CDR1 SGHDT, CDR2 YYEEEE. Between the trimmed V and J ends, which lost 3 bases and 4 bases, there was a span of 17 bases. CDR3 sequence (DNA): TGTGCCAGCAGCTCCTCAGGGGCGGGGAAGTACAATGAGCAGTTCTTC. It specifies CASSSSGAGKYNEQFF.

Comment on this clone: The sample holds other DNA sequences that translate to the same CDR3. The J gene is TRBJ2-2, the V gene TRBV19; the D gene is possibly TRBD2 (5 bases). V dropped 1 base and J dropped 5 bases, with 5 bases sitting between them. This CDR3 has 13 amino acids. Germline-derived CDR1 and CDR2 are LNHDA and SQIVND (reference sequence). CDR3 nucleotide sequence: TGTGCCAGTAGTATAGCGGGGACCGGGGAGCTGTTTTTT. Translated: CASSIAGTGELFF.

This chain connects TRBV30 to TRBJ1-2; D is unclear. Germline V gene sequence: CDR1 GTSNPN, CDR2 SVGIG (reference sequence). The V and J ends lost 1 base and 0 bases respectively, with 15 bases between them. This CDR3 contains 16 residues. This CDR3 is CAWSAVLRHSNYGYTF. DNA of the CDR3: TGTGCCTGGAGTGCCGTCTTACGGCATTCTAACTATGGCTACACCTTC.

The gene calls are TRBV30 and TRBJ2-5; D possibly corresponds to TRBD1 (6 bases). V lost 1 base to trimming and J lost 3 bases, with 12 bases between them. This CDR3 has 14 residues. Germline CDR1 is GTSNPN and CDR2 is SVGIG (reference sequence). The CDR3 region has the DNA TGTGCCTGGAGTGCGGCAGGGGAAGAAGAGACCCAGTACTTC. It encodes CAWSAAGEEETQYF.

The chain uses TRBV27 and TRBJ2-1, with 8 bases fitting TRBD2. This CDR3 comprises 18 residues. Germline V gene data show CDR1 as MNHEY and CDR2 as SMNVEV (reference sequence). Germline trimming cut 5 bases from V and 6 bases from J; bases unmatched to any gene: 18. Here the CDR3 reads CASSILPRLASDPNEQFF. The CDR3 DNA reads as TGTGCCAGCAGTATACTACCCCGACTAGCGTCCGACCCCAATGAGCAGTTCTTC.

The chain combines TRBV28 with TRBJ2-1; D gene ambiguous. Germline-derived CDR1 and CDR2 are MDHEN and SYDVKM. The CDR3 has 14 amino acids. The ends were cut back, 5 bases at V and 8 bases at J, with 16 bases in the middle. The CDR3 loop is CASSPLSRAHEQFF. CDR3 in DNA: TGTGCCAGCAGTCCCCTCTCTAGGGCCCATGAGCAGTTCTTC. The whole variable domain, remainder taken from reference TRBV28 and TRBJ2-1, is DVKVTQSSRYLVKRTGEKVFLECVQDMDHENMFWYRQDPGLGLRLIYFSYDVKMKEKGDIPEGYSVSREKKERFSLILESASTNQTSMYLCASSPLSRAHEQFFGPGTRLTVL.

This rearrangement joins TRBV5-4 to TRBJ1-5, with D uncertain. CDR1 SGHNT and CDR2 YYREEE come from the germline V gene (reference sequence). The V and J ends lost 2 bases and 4 bases respectively, with 7 bases between them. The CDR3 has 13 residues. CDR3 protein: CASSFFGNQPQHF. CDR3 nucleotide sequence: TGTGCCAGCAGCTTCTTTGGTAATCAGCCCCAGCATTTT. Using reference TRBV5-4 and TRBJ1-5 for the parts outside the CDR3, the full variable domain is ETGVTQSPTHLIKTRGQQVTLRCSSQSGHNTVSWYQQALGQGPQFIFQYYREEENGRGNFPPRFSGLQFPNYSSELNVNALELDDSALYLCASSFFGNQPQHFGDGTRLSIL.

The CDR3 spells CASSRQATNEKLFF. The CDR3 DNA is TGTGCCAGCAGCCGACAGGCAACTAATGAAAAACTGTTTTTT. This sequence joins TRBV28 and TRBJ1-4; D might be TRBD1 (6 bases). V was clipped by 6 bases and J by 0 bases, with 8 bases between them. The CDR3 loop spans 14 amino acids. Germline V lookup: CDR1 MDHEN, CDR2 SYDVKM.

This clone was seen just once. The chain recombines TRBV18 with TRBJ2-3, with no clear D. Trimming shortened V by 0 bases and J by 3 bases, and 13 bases separated the two germline ends. The CDR3 loop spans 16 amino acids. Germline CDR1 KGHSH, CDR2 LQKENI. In DNA form, the CDR3 reads TGTGCCAGCTCACCACCGGGCGGTCTAGAAACAGATACGCAGTATTTT. Its protein product is CASSPPGGLETDTQYF.

The V call is TRBV5-5, the J call TRBJ2-1; D is undetermined. This CDR3 has 13 residues. V lost 2 bases to trimming and J lost 3 bases, with 6 bases between them. CDR1 is SGHKS, CDR2 YYEKEE, per germline (reference sequence). The CDR3 DNA reads TGTGCCAGCAGCTTAGAGGTCTACAATGAGCAGTTCTTC. It yields the protein CASSLEVYNEQFF.

The rearrangement links TRBV30 to TRBJ2-2; D perhaps matches TRBD2 (5 bases). Germline V gives CDR1 GTSNPN, CDR2 SVGIG (reference sequence). This CDR3 region has 16 residues. The V end was cut by 8 bases, the J end by 8 bases, with 27 bases between. CDR3 protein: CAADQVGGLASGELFF. In nucleotides, the CDR3 is TGTGCCGCGGATCAAGTTGGTGGGTTAGCGAGTGGGGAGCTGTTTTTT. Full variable domain (remainder filled in from reference TRBV30 and TRBJ2-2): SQTIHQWPATLVQPVGSPLSLECTVEGTSNPNLYWYRQAAGRGLQLLFYSVGIGQISSEVPQNLSASRPQDRQFILSSKKLLLSDSGFYLCAADQVGGLASGELFFGEGSRLTVL.

The DNA for the CDR3 is TGCGCCAGCAGCCACGTCACGATGGGTCAGCCCCAGCATTTT. Translation: CASSHVTMGQPQHF. The V call is TRBV4-1, the J call TRBJ1-5; unclear D gene. The CDR3 loop spans 14 amino acids. V lost 3 bases, J lost 6 bases, and 12 bases lay in between. Germline V lookup: CDR1 MGHRA, CDR2 YSYEKL.

The chain has TRBV5-4 and TRBJ2-1, with no clear D. CDR3 size: 11 residues. Germline CDR1 reads SGHNT; CDR2 reads YYREEE (reference sequence). V lost 4 bases and J 12 bases, leaving 11 bases between the germline ends. The CDR3 coding sequence is TGTGCCAGCAGCGACTGGCGTCGGCAGTTCTTC. It yields the protein CASSDWRRQFF.

V and J are TRBV19 and TRBJ1-1; D is undetermined. Germline CDR1 LNHDA, CDR2 SQIVND (reference sequence). The V end lost 8 bases, the J end lost 5 bases, and 12 bases lay between the germline ends. This CDR3 is built from 12 residues. The CDR3 loop reads CASSTGRTEAFF. The DNA of the CDR3 is TGTGCCAGTTCCACCGGGAGGACTGAAGCTTTCTTT.

The V call is TRBV7-8, the J call TRBJ2-7, with D tentatively TRBD2 (6 bases). Germline assignment: CDR1 SGHVS and CDR2 FQNEAQ. Trimming cost V 1 base and J 5 bases, with 18 bases left between them. This CDR3 has 16 residues. Here the CDR3 DNA reads TGTGCCAGCAGCTTAGTCGGGGGATCCCAGTTCGACGAGCAGTACTTC. This encodes CASSLVGGSQFDEQYF. Full variable domain (rest looked up from reference TRBV7-8 and TRBJ2-7): GAGVSQSPRYKVAKRGQDVALRCDPISGHVSLFWYQQALGQGPEFLTYFQNEAQLDKSGLPSDRFFAERPEGSVSTLKIQRTQQEDSAVYLCASSLVGGSQFDEQYFGPGTRLTVT.

The chain couples TRBV11-3 to TRBJ2-1; D unclear. CDR1 SGHNT and CDR2 YENEEA come from the germline V gene. Trimming removed 1 base from V and 1 base from J, with 8 bases in between. The CDR3 length is 15 residues. The CDR3 DNA follows: TGTGCCAGCAGCTTAGGTAGTGGGTCCTACAATGAGCAGTTCTTC. This codes for CASSLGSGSYNEQFF.

This chain connects TRBV14 to TRBJ1-5, with no clear D. CDR1 and CDR2 from the germline V gene are SGHDN and FVKESK. The CDR3 has 13 amino acids. Trimming shortened V by 2 bases and J by 4 bases, and 6 bases separated the two germline ends. DNA for the CDR3: TGTGCCAGCAGCCAATTTCGGAATCAGCCCCAGCATTTT. It is translated as CASSQFRNQPQHF.

The genes are TRBV9 and TRBJ1-2, with TRBD1 as a possible D gene (5 bases). The CDR3 covers 14 residues. Germline CDR1 and CDR2: SGDLS and YYNGEE. V lost 2 bases and J lost 4, with 12 bases in between. The CDR3 loop reads CASSVGDESYGYTF. CDR3 coding DNA: TGTGCCAGCAGCGTGGGGGACGAAAGCTATGGCTACACCTTC.

CDR3 nucleotide sequence: TGTGCCAGCAGTTTAATTCGTTTCTCAGTTTACAATGAGCAGTTCTTC. Its protein is CASSLIRFSVYNEQFF. V gene TRBV28 combines with J gene TRBJ2-1; no definite D call. Trimming pared 2 bases from V and 4 bases from J, leaving 15 bases between. The CDR3 totals 16 residues. Germline values: CDR1 MDHEN, CDR2 SYDVKM.